A single sample gave rise to the 10 T cell receptor beta chains below, sequenced in a study of blood T cell repertoires in COVID-19 (dated by TCRdb to 2020 to 2022). Receptor libraries were prepared by the immunoSEQ multiplex PCR assay. The clones in this table, taken by TCRdb from immuneACCESS, are in-frame only. Not every clone is retained; where verified, under half of the shortfall comes from an unresolved V gene, and the cause of the rest is unknown. The sample profile shows a few hundred thousand clones; approximately 83% of them were found once. Around 2% of the sample is in the top ten clones. Source material: peripheral blood. The receptors were gathered from a young man who had recovered from COVID-19.

The genes are TRBV5-6 and TRBJ1-3, with D perhaps matching TRBD1 (6 bases). From germline, CDR1 is SGHDT and CDR2 YYEEEE. V lost 4 bases and J lost 4, with 15 bases in between. This CDR3 has 15 amino acids. CDR3 loop: CASSTGPAVGNTIYF. The CDR3 DNA follows: TGTGCCAGCAGCACAGGGCCCGCGGTCGGAAACACCATATATTTT.

The chain carries TRBV5-1 and TRBJ1-1; D ambiguous. CDR1 and CDR2 from the germline V gene are SGHRS and YFSETQ. This CDR3 is built from 13 residues. Trimming shortened V by 4 bases and J by 0 bases, and 7 bases separated the two germline ends. For the CDR3, the DNA is TGCGCCAGCAGCATAGACTTGAACACTGAAGCTTTCTTT. It encodes CASSIDLNTEAFF.

The rearrangement joins TRBV5-4 to TRBJ1-6; tentatively, D is TRBD1 (6 bases). The germline V gene has CDR1 SGHNT and CDR2 YYREEE (reference sequence). The CDR3 is 16 residues long. Trimming left V 3 bases short and J 7 bases short, with 17 bases between. The CDR3 region is CASSSPWGGQNSPLHF. The DNA of the CDR3 is TGTGCCAGCAGCTCGCCCTGGGGGGGCCAGAATTCACCCCTCCACTTT. The whole variable domain, remainder taken from reference TRBV5-4 and TRBJ1-6, is ETGVTQSPTHLIKTRGQQVTLRCSSQSGHNTVSWYQQALGQGPQFIFQYYREEENGRGNFPPRFSGLQFPNYSSELNVNALELDDSALYLCASSSPWGGQNSPLHFGNGTRLTVT.

As for this clone: Other DNA sequences from this sample encode an identical CDR3 as well. The chain combines TRBV5-1 with TRBJ1-1; D unresolved. Germline V lookup: CDR1 SGHRS, CDR2 YFSETQ. The V and J ends lost 0 bases and 2 bases respectively, with 5 bases between them. CDR3 length equals 13 residues. This chain's CDR3 is CASSLAGNTEAFF. Written as DNA, the CDR3 is TGCGCCAGCAGCTTGGCCGGTAACACTGAAGCTTTCTTT. Full variable domain (rest looked up from reference TRBV5-1 and TRBJ1-1): KAGVTQTPRYLIKTRGQQVTLSCSPISGHRSVSWYQQTPGQGLQFLFEYFSETQRNKGNFPGRFSGRQFSNSRSEMNVSTLELGDSALYLCASSLAGNTEAFFGQGTRLTVV.

The chain has TRBV9 and TRBJ2-3, with 9 bases fitting TRBD2. The germline V gene has CDR1 SGDLS and CDR2 YYNGEE. CDR3 length: 17 amino acids. V dropped 0 bases and J dropped 2; count of bases not matched to a gene: 7. In DNA, the CDR3 is TGTGCCAGCAGCGTAGCGGGAGCGGGGGGAGACACAGATACGCAGTATTTT. This codes for CASSVAGAGGDTDTQYF.

A single count supports this clone. The J gene is TRBJ2-5, the V gene TRBV3-1 (or the pseudogene TRBV3-2); perhaps TRBD2 as D (6 bases). V gave up 6 bases and J gave up 7 bases, with 9 bases separating them. Germline CDR1 reads LGHDT; CDR2 reads YNNKEL (reference sequence). The CDR3 extends over 11 amino acids. The CDR3 protein is CASRLEGTQYF. For the CDR3, the DNA is TGTGCCAGCAGACTGGAGGGGACCCAGTACTTC.

V gene TRBV19 combines with J gene TRBJ2-3; D gene ambiguous. Germline V gene sequence: CDR1 LNHDA, CDR2 SQIVND (reference sequence). The CDR3 covers 15 residues. V was clipped by 3 bases and J by 4 bases, with 14 bases between them. CDR3 region: CASSMRSIGSDTQYF. The CDR3, as DNA: TGTGCCAGTAGTATGCGAAGCATCGGTTCAGATACGCAGTATTTT.

The V gene is TRBV12-3 or TRBV12-4, the J gene TRBJ2-3; D call uncertain. Trimming left V 6 bases short and J 2 bases short, with 9 bases between. CDR3 length: 13 amino acids. In DNA form, the CDR3 reads TGTGCCAGCAGGGCTGTTAACACAGATACGCAGTATTTT. Translating it yields CASRAVNTDTQYF.

The chain employs TRBV12-2 and TRBJ1-5. TRBV12-2 corresponds to a pseudogene. This CDR3 has 15 residues. This CDR3 reads CASRLARGGDQPQHF. The CDR3 region has the DNA TGTGCAAGTCGCTTAGCGAGAGGAGGGGATCAGCCCCAGCATTTT.

The V gene is TRBV5-1, the J gene TRBJ2-3, with 8 bases identical to TRBD2. The CDR3 has 15 amino acids. The V segment lost 4 bases and the J segment 3 bases; nucleotides outside the gene matches: 7. Germline values: CDR1 SGHRS, CDR2 YFSETQ. The CDR3 here is CASSISGEFTDTQYF. The CDR3 DNA reads TGCGCCAGCAGCATTAGCGGGGAGTTTACAGATACGCAGTATTTT.